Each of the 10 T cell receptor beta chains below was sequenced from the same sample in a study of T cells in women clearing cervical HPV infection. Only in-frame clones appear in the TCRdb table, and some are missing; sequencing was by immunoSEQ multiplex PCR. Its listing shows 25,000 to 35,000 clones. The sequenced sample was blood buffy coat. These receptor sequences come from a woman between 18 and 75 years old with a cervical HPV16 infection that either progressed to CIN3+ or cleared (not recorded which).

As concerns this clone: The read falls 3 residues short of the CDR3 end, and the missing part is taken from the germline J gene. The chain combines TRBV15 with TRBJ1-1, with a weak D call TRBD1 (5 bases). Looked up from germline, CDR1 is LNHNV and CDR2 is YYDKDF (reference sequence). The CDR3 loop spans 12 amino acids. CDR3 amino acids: CATSRTGGEAFF. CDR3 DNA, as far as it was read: TGTGCCACCAGCAGAACAGGTGGCGAA.

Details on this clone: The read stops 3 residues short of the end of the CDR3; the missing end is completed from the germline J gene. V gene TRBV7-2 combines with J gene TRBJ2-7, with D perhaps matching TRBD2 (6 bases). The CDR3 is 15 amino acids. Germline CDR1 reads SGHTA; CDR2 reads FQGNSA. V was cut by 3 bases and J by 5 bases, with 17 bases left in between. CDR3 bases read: TGTGCCAGCAGCTTTGGGGGGACTTTAGCCCACGAG. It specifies CASSFGGTLAHE. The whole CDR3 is CASSFGGTLAHEQYF.

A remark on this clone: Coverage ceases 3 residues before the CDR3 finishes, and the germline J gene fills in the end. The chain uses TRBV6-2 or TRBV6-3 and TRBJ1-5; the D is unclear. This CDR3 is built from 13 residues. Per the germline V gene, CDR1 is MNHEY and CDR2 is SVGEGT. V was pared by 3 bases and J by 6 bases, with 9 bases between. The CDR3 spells CASSYQKGQPQHF. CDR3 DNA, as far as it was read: TGTGCCAGCAGTTATCAAAAGGGTCAGCCC.

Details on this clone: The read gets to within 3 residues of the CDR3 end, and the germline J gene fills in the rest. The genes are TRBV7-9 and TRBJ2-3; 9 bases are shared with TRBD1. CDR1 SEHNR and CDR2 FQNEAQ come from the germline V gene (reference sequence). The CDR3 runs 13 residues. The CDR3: CASTGTGRETQYF. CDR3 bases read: TGTGCCAGCACCGGGACAGGGAGAGAGACG. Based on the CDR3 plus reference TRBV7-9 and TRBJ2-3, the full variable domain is DTGVSQNPRHKITKRGQNVTFRCDPISEHNRLYWYRQTLGQGPEFLTYFQNEAQLEKSRLLSDRFSAERPKGSFSTLEIQRTEQGDSAMYLCASTGTGRETQYFGPGTRLTVL.

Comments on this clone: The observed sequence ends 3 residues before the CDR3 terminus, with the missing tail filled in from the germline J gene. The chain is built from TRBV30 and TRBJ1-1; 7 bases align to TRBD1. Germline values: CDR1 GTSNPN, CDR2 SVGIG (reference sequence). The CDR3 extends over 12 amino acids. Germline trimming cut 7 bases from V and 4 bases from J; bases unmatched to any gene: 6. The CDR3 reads CALTGSGTEAFF. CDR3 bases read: TGTGCCTTGACAGGGTCGGGCACTGAA.

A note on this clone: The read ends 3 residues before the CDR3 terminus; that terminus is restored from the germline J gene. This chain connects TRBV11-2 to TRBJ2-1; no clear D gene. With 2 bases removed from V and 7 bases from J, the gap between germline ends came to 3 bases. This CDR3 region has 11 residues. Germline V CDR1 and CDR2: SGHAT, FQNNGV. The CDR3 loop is CASSLLNEQFF. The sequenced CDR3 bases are TGTGCCAGCAGCTTATTAAATGAG.

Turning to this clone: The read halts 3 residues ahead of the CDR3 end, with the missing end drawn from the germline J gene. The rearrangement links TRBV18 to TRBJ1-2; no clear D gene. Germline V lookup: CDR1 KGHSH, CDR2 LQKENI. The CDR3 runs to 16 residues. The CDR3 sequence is CASSPTSSGSIDDYTF. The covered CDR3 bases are TGTGCCAGCTCACCAACGTCTAGCGGGAGTATCGACGAC. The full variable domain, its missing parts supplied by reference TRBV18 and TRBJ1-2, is NAGVMQNPRHLVRRRGQEARLRCSPMKGHSHVYWYRQLPEEGLKFMVYLQKENIIDESGMPKERFSAEFPKEGPSILRIQQVVRGDSAAYFCASSPTSSGSIDDYTFGSGTRLTVV.

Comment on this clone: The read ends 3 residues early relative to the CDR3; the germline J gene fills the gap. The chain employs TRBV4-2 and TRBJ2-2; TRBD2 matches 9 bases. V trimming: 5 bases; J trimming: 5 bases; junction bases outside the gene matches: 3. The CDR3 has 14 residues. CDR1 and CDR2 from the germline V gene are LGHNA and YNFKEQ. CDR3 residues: CASSETSGTGELFF. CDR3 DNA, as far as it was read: TGTGCCAGCAGCGAAACTAGCGGGACCGGGGAG.

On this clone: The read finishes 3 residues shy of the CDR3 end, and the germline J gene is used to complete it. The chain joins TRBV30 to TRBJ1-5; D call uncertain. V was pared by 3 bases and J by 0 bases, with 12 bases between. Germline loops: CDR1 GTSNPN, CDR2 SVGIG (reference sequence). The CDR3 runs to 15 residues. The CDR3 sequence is CAWSAGDNSNQPQHF. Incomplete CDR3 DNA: TGTGCCTGGAGCGCTGGCGACAATAGCAATCAGCCC. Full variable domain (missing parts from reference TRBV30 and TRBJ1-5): SQTIHQWPATLVQPVGSPLSLECTVEGTSNPNLYWYRQAAGRGLQLLFYSVGIGQISSEVPQNLSASRPQDRQFILSSKKLLLSDSGFYLCAWSAGDNSNQPQHFGDGTRLSIL.

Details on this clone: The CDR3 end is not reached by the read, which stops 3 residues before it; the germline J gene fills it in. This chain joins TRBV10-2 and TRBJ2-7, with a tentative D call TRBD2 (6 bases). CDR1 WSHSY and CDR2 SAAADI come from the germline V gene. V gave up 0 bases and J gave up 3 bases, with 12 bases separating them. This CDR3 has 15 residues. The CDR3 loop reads CASSESKVGGYEQYF. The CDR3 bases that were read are TGCGCCAGCAGTGAGTCGAAAGTCGGGGGCTACGAG.